One sample yielded the 23 T cell receptor beta chains listed below, sequenced in a study of regulatory T cells in long-lasting Graves disease. Time point indicated: newly diagnosed GD, antithyroid drugs for less than 3 months. TCR sequences were obtained from RNA taken from PBMCs. Building the TCR beta libraries relied on iRepertoire HTBI primers, and CDR3 regions underwent Arm-PCR. One entry per CDR3 protein, called by TCRdb with MiXCR from the multiplex PCR reads. The profile shows hundreds of thousands of distinct CDR3 sequences, approximately 15% of them singletons. This same sample was also part of a study on T cells in Graves' hyperthyroidism and ophthalmopathy.

Sequencing used peripheral blood mononuclear cells (PBMCs), obtained at new diagnosis, from a patient treated with antithyroid drugs. All receptors derive from a man aged 35-49 years with Graves disease.

There are a few counts of this clonotype. The chain carries TRBV12-3 or TRBV12-4 and TRBJ2-2, with D possibly TRBD2 on 5 matching bases. The CDR3 covers 15 residues. V lost 7 bases, J lost 6 bases, and 18 bases lay in between. The CDR3 DNA sequence: TGTGCCAGCACTGCAAATCCCACTAGGGCCGGGGAGCTGTTTTTT. Its protein product is CASTANPTRAGELFF.

This clonotype was counted at least ten times. V is TRBV5-1 and J is TRBJ2-3; 8 nucleotides align to TRBD1. CDR3 length: 14 residues. V was clipped by 5 bases and J by 4 bases; unmatched bases: 6. Looked up from germline, CDR1 is SGHRS and CDR2 is YFSETQ. CDR3 amino acids: CASSYGQGPDTQYF. In DNA form, the CDR3 reads TGCGCCAGCAGTTACGGACAGGGCCCAGATACGCAGTATTTT.

Turning to this clonotype: A much larger clone differs by one base, so this may be a read error. V and J are TRBV5-1 and TRBJ1-1, with TRBD1 identical over 7 bases. The CDR3 is 15 residues long. In germline, CDR1 is SGHRS, CDR2 YFSETQ. V was pared by 4 bases and J by 1 base, with 7 bases of the junction left unmatched. The CDR3 here is CASSLEGASNTEAFF. The CDR3, as DNA: TGCGCCAGCAGCCTAGAGGGGGCGTCGAACACTGAAGCTTTCTTT.

Many counts were recorded for this clonotype. The CDR3 sequence is CASSLKGVLTDTQYF. In DNA form, the CDR3 reads TGTGCCAGCAGCTTAAAGGGGGTGCTCACAGATACGCAGTATTTT. The chain uses TRBV7-3 and TRBJ2-3, with D perhaps TRBD1 (6 bases). V was trimmed by 1 base and J by 2 bases, leaving 10 bases between them. This CDR3 spans 15 amino acids. The V gene's germline CDR1 is SGHTA and CDR2 FQGTGA.

This clonotype has only a few counts. One end of the junction fails to match germline, which may point to a read error. The V and J genes are TRBV2 and TRBJ2-3, with 10 positions matching TRBD1. Germline V CDR1 and CDR2: SNHLY, FYNNEI. The length of the CDR3 is 17 residues. CDR3 region: CASSKVVPGQGPDTRYF. The CDR3 nucleotides read TGTGCCAGCAGTAAAGTGGTTCCGGGACAGGGGCCAGATACGCGGTATTTT.

The chain is built from TRBV15 and TRBJ2-5; 7 bases line up with TRBD1. The CDR3 contains 13 residues. V trimming: 3 bases; J trimming: 7 bases; junction bases outside the gene matches: 5. Germline loops: CDR1 LNHNV, CDR2 YYDKDF (reference sequence). This chain's CDR3 is CATSSSAGGTQYF. Here the CDR3 DNA reads TGTGCCACCAGCAGTAGCGCAGGGGGGACCCAGTACTTC.

The chain couples TRBV4-1 to TRBJ2-6; D gene ambiguous. Germline assignment: CDR1 MGHRA and CDR2 YSYEKL. Trimming stripped 0 bases from V and 0 bases from J, with 6 bases between. The length of the CDR3 is 16 residues. The CDR3 sequence: CASSQEWRSGANVLTF. CDR3 bases: TGCGCCAGCAGCCAAGAATGGCGCTCTGGGGCCAACGTCCTGACTTTC.

This clonotype was observed many times. This chain uses TRBV28 with TRBJ1-1; TRBD1 aligns across 10 bases. Germline-derived CDR1 and CDR2 are MDHEN and SYDVKM. J lost 5 bases, V lost 5 bases, and 8 bases had no gene match. The CDR3 is 15 amino acids. The CDR3 reads CASSTLTGGYTEAFF. CDR3 nucleotide sequence: TGTGCCAGCAGTACATTGACAGGGGGCTATACTGAAGCTTTCTTT.

The V gene is TRBV7-3, the J gene TRBJ2-5; D ambiguous. The germline gives CDR1 SGHTA, CDR2 FQGTGA. Between the trimmed V and J ends, which lost 5 bases and 0 bases, there was a span of 13 bases. CDR3 length equals 15 residues. The CDR3 sequence is CASSPSTLYQETQYF. In DNA form, the CDR3 reads TGTGCCAGCAGCCCCTCTACGTTATACCAAGAGACCCAGTACTTC. Complete variable domain (other parts from reference TRBV7-3 and TRBJ2-5): GAGVSQTPSNKVTEKGKYVELRCDPISGHTALYWYRQSLGQGPEFLIYFQGTGAADDSGLPNDRFFAVRPEGSVSTLKIQRTERGDSAVYLCASSPSTLYQETQYFGPGTRLLVL.

Many counts were recorded for this clonotype. A much larger clone lies one base from this, so it may be a read error. The rearrangement uses TRBV12-3 or TRBV12-4 and TRBJ1-1; perhaps TRBD1 as D (5 bases). Trimming removed 8 bases at V and 0 bases at J, with 19 bases between. This CDR3 has 16 residues. The CDR3 region is CASRAGRGRMNTEAFF. CDR3 DNA sequence: TGTGCCAGCCGGGCAGGGAGGGGTCGGATGAACACTGAAGCTTTCTTT.

In its sample, this clonotype was seen many times. The junction shows a germline mismatch at one end, possibly a read error. The chain links TRBV5-1 to TRBJ2-7; TRBD2 matches 9 bases. This CDR3 region has 14 residues. The germline V gene has CDR1 SGHRS and CDR2 YFSETQ. The CDR3 spells CASSLSGGTYEQYF. In nucleotides, the CDR3 is TGTGCCAGCAGCTTAAGCGGGGGGACCTACGAGCAGTACTTC.

Ten or more counts support this clonotype. This chain uses TRBV7-2 with TRBJ2-5; D remains unclear. This CDR3 spans 13 amino acids. Trimming removed 8 bases at V and 9 bases at J, with 19 bases between. Germline CDR1 reads SGHTA; CDR2 reads FQGNSA. This CDR3 reads CASLKSQNLAQYF. The DNA for the CDR3 is TGTGCCAGCCTTAAGTCCCAAAATTTGGCCCAGTACTTC.

The chain has TRBV6-1 and TRBJ2-7; 8 bases agree with TRBD1. This CDR3 has 13 amino acids. Germline V CDR1 and CDR2: MNHNS, SASEGT. The junction had 8 bases not matched to a gene; V was cut back by 7 bases and J by 6 bases. CDR3 nucleotides: TGTGCCAGCACCCGGACAGGGTTAGGCGAGCAGTACTTC. It encodes CASTRTGLGEQYF.

This clonotype was seen at least ten times. The chain uses TRBV7-3 and TRBJ1-1, with 10 bases identical to TRBD1. Trimming cost V 5 bases and J 0 bases; bases outside gene matches: 12. Germline lookup yields CDR1 SGHTA and CDR2 FQGTGA. The CDR3 runs 18 residues. The CDR3 reads CASSRLGQGRPMNTEAFF. In DNA, the CDR3 is TGTGCCAGCAGCCGATTGGGACAGGGGCGACCTATGAACACTGAAGCTTTCTTT.

This clonotype was recorded many times. The chain joins TRBV12-3 or TRBV12-4 to TRBJ2-4; 9 bases match TRBD1. V shed 2 bases, J shed 6 bases, and the junction held 5 bases outside the gene matches. The CDR3 contains 15 residues. CDR3 nucleotide sequence: TGTGCCAGCAGTTTAACCGACAGGGGGGGAAACATTCAGTACTTC. This encodes CASSLTDRGGNIQYF.

The table lists this clonotype with many counts. V and J are TRBV12-3 or TRBV12-4 and TRBJ2-7; 12 positions match TRBD2. CDR3 size: 16 residues. V lost 4 bases and J lost 3; bases outside the gene matches: 7. CDR3 loop: CASSSTWTSGVYEQYF. CDR3 DNA sequence: TGTGCCAGCAGTTCAACCTGGACTAGCGGGGTCTACGAGCAGTACTTC.

This clonotype was observed at least ten times. The V gene is TRBV7-2, the J gene TRBJ1-1; 8 bases agree with TRBD1. The CDR3 loop spans 14 amino acids. Germline CDR1 is SGHTA and CDR2 is FQGNSA. The J segment lost 5 bases and the V segment lost 6 bases, leaving 8 bases of the junction unmatched. This chain's CDR3 is CASSLQGGKTEAFF. The DNA for the CDR3 is TGTGCCAGCAGTCTACAGGGGGGCAAAACTGAAGCTTTCTTT.

This clonotype has at least ten counts. The chain has TRBV24-1 and TRBJ2-5; D might be TRBD2 (5 bases). The germline V gene has CDR1 KGHDR and CDR2 SFDVKD. CDR3 length: 15 amino acids. V was shortened by 3 bases and J by 1 base, with 11 bases between the two germline ends. The CDR3 region has the DNA TGTGCCACCAGTGATGTGCGCCGGGGCCAAGAGACCCAGTACTTC. It is translated as CATSDVRRGQETQYF.

This clonotype was seen at least ten times. The chain employs TRBV30 and TRBJ1-1, with D unclear. The CDR3 consists of 13 residues. V gave up 4 bases and J gave up 5 bases, with 14 bases separating them. Per germline, CDR1 GTSNPN and CDR2 SVGIG (reference sequence). In nucleotides, the CDR3 is TGTGCCTGGAATAGGTGGAGTTCTACTGAAGCTTTCTTT. Translated, it gives CAWNRWSSTEAFF.

This clonotype came up a few times. The chain uses TRBV19 and TRBJ1-4; D is unclear. Germline V gene lookup returns CDR1 LNHDA and CDR2 SQIVND (reference sequence). The CDR3 extends over 15 amino acids. V lost 9 bases and J lost 8, with 22 bases in between. The CDR3 bases are TGTGCCAGCTCTAAGGAGGAGCAGGCTCGAGAAAAACTGTTTTTT. It is translated as CASSKEEQAREKLFF.

This clonotype came up many times. The CDR3 reads CSASYPGTDTQYF. The CDR3 DNA is TGCAGTGCTAGCTATCCAGGCACAGATACGCAGTATTTT. The chain carries TRBV20-1 and TRBJ2-3; unclear D gene. Trimming removed 3 bases from V and 1 base from J, with 8 bases in between. Germline V CDR1 and CDR2: DFQATT, SNEGSKA (reference sequence). This CDR3 is 13 amino acids long.

On this clonotype: The CDR3 does not end in the conserved phenylalanine or tryptophan, so this is likely a read error. The chain combines TRBV20-1 with TRBJ2-7, with a possible D match to TRBD2 (5 bases). The CDR3 runs to 14 residues. The V end lost 4 bases, the J end lost 3 bases, and 16 bases lay between the germline ends. The germline V gene encodes CDR1 DFQATT and CDR2 SNEGSKA (reference sequence). CDR3 region: CSATLPLDYYEQYI. For the CDR3, the DNA is TGCAGTGCTACCCTCCCTCTAGACTACTACGAGCAGTACATT.

This clonotype was counted ten times or more. The V call is TRBV12-3 or TRBV12-4, the J call TRBJ1-3; D gene ambiguous. V lost 2 bases to trimming and J lost 3 bases, with 8 bases between them. This CDR3 has 14 residues. CDR3 in DNA: TGTGCCAGCAGTTTACTGGGTATTGGAAACACCATATATTTT. Amino acid sequence: CASSLLGIGNTIYF.